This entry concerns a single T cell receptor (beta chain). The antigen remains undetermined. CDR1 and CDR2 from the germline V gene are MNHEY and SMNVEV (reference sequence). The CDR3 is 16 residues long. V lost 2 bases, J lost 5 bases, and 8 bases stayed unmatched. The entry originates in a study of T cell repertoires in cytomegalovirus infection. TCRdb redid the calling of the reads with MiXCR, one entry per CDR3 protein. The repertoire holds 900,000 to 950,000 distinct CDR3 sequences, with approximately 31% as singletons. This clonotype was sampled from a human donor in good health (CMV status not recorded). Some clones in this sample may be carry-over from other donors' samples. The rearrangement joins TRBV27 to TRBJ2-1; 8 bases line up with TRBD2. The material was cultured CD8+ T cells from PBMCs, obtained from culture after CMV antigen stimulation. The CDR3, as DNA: TGTGCCAGCAGTTTAAGCGGCGGGGGGTTCGACAATGAGCAGTTCTTC. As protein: CASSLSGGGFDNEQFF.